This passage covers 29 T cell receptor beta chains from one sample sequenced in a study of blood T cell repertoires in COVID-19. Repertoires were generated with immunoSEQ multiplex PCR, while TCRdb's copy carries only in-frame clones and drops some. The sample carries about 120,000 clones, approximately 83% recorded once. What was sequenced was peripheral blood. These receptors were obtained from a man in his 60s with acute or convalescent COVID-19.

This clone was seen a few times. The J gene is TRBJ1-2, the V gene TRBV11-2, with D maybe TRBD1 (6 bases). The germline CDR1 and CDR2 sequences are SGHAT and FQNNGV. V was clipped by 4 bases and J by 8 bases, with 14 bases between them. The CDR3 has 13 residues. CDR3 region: CASSSGRGFGYTF. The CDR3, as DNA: TGTGCCAGCAGCTCGGGGAGGGGGTTCGGCTACACCTTC. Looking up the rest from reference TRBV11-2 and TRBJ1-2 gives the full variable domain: EAGVAQSPRYKIIEKRQSVAFWCNPISGHATLYWYQQILGQGPKLLIQFQNNGVVDDSQLPKDRFSAERLKGVDSTLKIQPAKLEDSAVYLCASSSGRGFGYTFGSGTRLTVV.

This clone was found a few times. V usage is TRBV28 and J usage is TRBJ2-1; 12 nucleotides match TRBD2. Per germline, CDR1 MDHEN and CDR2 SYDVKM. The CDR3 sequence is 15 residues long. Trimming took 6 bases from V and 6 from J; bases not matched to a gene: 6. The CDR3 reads CASSPLAGGPNEQFF. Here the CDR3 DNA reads TGTGCCAGCAGCCCCCTAGCGGGAGGGCCCAATGAGCAGTTCTTC. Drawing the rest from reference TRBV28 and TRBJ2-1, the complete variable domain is DVKVTQSSRYLVKRTGEKVFLECVQDMDHENMFWYRQDPGLGLRLIYFSYDVKMKEKGDIPEGYSVSREKKERFSLILESASTNQTSMYLCASSPLAGGPNEQFFGPGTRLTVL.

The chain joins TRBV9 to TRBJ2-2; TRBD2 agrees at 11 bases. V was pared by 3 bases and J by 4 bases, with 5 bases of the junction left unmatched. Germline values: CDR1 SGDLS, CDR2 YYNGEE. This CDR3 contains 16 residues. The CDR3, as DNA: TGTGCCAGCAGCGGATCCGGGACTAGCGGCACCGGGGAGCTGTTTTTT. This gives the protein CASSGSGTSGTGELFF. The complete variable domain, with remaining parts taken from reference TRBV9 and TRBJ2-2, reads DSGVTQTPKHLITATGQRVTLRCSPRSGDLSVYWYQQSLDQGLQFLIQYYNGEERAKGNILERFSAQQFPDLHSELNLSSLELGDSALYFCASSGSGTSGTGELFFGEGSRLTVL.

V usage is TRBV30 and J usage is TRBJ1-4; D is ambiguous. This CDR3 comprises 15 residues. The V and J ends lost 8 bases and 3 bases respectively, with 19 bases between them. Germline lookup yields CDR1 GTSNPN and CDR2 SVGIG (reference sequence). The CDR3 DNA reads TGTGCCCGGCAGGAACCCTTAGGCTCTAATGAAAAACTGTTTTTT. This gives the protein CARQEPLGSNEKLFF.

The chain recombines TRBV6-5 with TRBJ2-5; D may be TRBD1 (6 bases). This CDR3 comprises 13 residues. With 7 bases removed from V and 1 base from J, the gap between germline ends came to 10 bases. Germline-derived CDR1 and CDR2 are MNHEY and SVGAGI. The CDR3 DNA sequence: TGTGCCAGCACGAGACAGGTCCAAGAGACCCAGTACTTC. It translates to CASTRQVQETQYF.

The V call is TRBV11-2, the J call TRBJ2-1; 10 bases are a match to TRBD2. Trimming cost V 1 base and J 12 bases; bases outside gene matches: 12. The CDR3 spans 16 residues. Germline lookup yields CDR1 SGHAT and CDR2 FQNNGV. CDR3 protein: CASSLVAGTSVVRQFF. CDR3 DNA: TGTGCCAGCAGCTTAGTGGCCGGGACTAGCGTAGTGAGGCAGTTCTTC.

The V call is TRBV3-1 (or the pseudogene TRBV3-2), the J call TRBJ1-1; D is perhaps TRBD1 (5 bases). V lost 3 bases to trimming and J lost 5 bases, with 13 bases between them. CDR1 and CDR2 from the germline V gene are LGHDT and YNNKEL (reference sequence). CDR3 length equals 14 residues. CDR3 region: CASSQGREETEAFF. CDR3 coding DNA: TGTGCCAGCAGCCAGGGCAGGGAGGAGACTGAAGCTTTCTTT.

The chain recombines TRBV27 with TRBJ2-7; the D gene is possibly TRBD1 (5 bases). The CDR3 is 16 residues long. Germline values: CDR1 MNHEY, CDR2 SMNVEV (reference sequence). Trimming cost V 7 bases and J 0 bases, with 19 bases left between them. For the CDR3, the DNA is TGTGCCAGCACCAAAAAAGGTACAGGTAGCTCCTACGAGCAGTACTTC. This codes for CASTKKGTGSSYEQYF.

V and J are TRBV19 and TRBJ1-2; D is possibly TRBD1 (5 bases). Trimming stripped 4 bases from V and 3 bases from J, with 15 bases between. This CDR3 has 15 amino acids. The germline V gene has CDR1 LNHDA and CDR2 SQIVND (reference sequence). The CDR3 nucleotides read TGTGCCAGTAGTAGAGACTTGGGGGGTCACTATGGCTACACCTTC. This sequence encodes CASSRDLGGHYGYTF.

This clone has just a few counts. The CDR3 sequence is CASQGVYEQYF. As DNA, the CDR3 is TGTGCCAGCCAGGGGGTCTACGAGCAGTACTTC. V usage is TRBV6-5 and J usage is TRBJ2-7, with 7 bases that match TRBD1. Trimming took 8 bases from V and 3 from J; bases not matched to a gene: 1. CDR3 length equals 11 residues. In germline, CDR1 is MNHEY, CDR2 SVGAGI.

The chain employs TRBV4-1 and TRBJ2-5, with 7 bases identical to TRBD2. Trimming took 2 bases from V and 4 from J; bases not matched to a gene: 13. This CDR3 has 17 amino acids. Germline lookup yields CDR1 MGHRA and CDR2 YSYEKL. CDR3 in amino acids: CASSQLEAGRGGETQYF. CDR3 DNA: TGCGCCAGCAGCCAACTCGAAGCGGGAAGGGGAGGAGAGACCCAGTACTTC.

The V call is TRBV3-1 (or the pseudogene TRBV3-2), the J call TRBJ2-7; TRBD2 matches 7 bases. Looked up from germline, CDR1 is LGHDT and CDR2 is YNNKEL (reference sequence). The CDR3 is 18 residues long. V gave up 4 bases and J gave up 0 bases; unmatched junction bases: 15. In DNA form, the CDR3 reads TGTGCCAGCAGCCCGACCCTCGGCAGGACTAGGAGCTCCTACGAGCAGTACTTC. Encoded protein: CASSPTLGRTRSSYEQYF.

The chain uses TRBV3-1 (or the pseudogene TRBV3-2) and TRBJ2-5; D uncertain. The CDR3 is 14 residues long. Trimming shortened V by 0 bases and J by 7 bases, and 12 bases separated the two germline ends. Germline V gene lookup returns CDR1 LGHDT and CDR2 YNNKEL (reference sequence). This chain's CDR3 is CASSQDVARGTQYF. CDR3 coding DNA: TGTGCCAGCAGCCAAGATGTGGCCCGCGGGACCCAGTACTTC.

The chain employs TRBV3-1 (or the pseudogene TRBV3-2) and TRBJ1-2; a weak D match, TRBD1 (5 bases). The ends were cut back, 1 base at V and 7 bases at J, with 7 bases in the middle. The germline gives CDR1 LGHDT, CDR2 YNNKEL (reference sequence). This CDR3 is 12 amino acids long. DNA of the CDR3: TGTGCCAGCAGCCAAGCGCAGGGTGGCTACACCTTC. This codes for CASSQAQGGYTF.

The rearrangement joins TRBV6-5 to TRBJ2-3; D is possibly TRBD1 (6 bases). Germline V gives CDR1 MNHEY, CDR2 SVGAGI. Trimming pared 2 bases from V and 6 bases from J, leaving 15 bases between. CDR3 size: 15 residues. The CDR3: CASSYEGGSGDTQYF. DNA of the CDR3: TGTGCCAGCAGTTACGAAGGGGGATCAGGGGATACGCAGTATTTT.

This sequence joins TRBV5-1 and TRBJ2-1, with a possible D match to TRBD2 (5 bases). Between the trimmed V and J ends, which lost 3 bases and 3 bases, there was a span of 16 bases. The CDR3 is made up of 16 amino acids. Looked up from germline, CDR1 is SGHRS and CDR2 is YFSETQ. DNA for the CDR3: TGCGCCAGCAGCTGGCTAAGCGGAAATTTCTACAATGAGCAGTTCTTC. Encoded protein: CASSWLSGNFYNEQFF.

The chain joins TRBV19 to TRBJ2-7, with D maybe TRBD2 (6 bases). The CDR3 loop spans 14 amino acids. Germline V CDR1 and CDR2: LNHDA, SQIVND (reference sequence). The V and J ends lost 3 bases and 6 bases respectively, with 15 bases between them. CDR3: CASSIGRRDIEQYF. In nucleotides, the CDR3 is TGTGCCAGTAGTATTGGCCGGAGGGATATCGAGCAGTACTTC.

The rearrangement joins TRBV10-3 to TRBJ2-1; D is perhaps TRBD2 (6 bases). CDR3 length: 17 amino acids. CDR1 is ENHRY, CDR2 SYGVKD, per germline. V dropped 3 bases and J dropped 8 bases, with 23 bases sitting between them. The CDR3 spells CAISDHETSPMFYEQFF. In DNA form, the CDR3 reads TGTGCCATCAGTGACCACGAAACTAGCCCAATGTTCTATGAGCAGTTCTTC.

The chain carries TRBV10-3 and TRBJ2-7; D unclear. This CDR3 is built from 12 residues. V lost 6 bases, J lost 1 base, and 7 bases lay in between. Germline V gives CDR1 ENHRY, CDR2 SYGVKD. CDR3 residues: CAIRADSYEQYF. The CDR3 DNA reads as TGTGCCATCAGGGCCGATTCCTACGAGCAGTACTTC.

CDR3 protein: CASSSAPSGINIQYF. The CDR3 coding sequence is TGTGCCAGCAGCTCCGCGCCTAGCGGGATAAACATTCAGTACTTC. This chain connects TRBV5-4 to TRBJ2-4; TRBD2 agrees at 9 bases. The CDR3 covers 15 residues. Looked up from germline, CDR1 is SGHNT and CDR2 is YYREEE (reference sequence). Trimming took 3 bases from V and 6 from J; bases not matched to a gene: 7.

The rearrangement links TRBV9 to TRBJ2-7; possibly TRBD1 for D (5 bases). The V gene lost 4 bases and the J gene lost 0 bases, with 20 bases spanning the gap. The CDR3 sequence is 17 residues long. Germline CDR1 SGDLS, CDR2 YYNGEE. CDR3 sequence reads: CASSPRQGAYRSYEQYF. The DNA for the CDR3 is TGTGCCAGCAGCCCCCGGCAAGGGGCTTACCGCTCCTACGAGCAGTACTTC.

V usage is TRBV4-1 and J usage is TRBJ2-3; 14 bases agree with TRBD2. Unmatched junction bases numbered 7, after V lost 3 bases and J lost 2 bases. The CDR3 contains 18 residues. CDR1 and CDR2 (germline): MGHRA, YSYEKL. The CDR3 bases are TGCGCCAGCAGCCAGCATCGACTAGCGGGAGGGGTCACAGATACGCAGTATTTT. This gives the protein CASSQHRLAGGVTDTQYF.

CDR3 sequence (DNA): TGCGCCAGCAGCTCCCCGTCGGGATATGGCTACACCTTC. It encodes CASSSPSGYGYTF. V and J are TRBV5-1 and TRBJ1-2; D call uncertain. From germline, CDR1 is SGHRS and CDR2 YFSETQ. The CDR3 totals 13 residues. V lost 3 bases and J 5 bases, leaving 11 bases between the germline ends.

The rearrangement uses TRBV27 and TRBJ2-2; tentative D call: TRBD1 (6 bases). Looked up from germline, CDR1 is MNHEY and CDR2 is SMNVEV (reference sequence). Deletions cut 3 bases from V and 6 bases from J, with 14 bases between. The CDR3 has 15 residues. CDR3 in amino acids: CASSFQQGVSGELFF. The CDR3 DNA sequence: TGTGCCAGCAGTTTCCAACAGGGTGTCTCCGGGGAGCTGTTTTTT.

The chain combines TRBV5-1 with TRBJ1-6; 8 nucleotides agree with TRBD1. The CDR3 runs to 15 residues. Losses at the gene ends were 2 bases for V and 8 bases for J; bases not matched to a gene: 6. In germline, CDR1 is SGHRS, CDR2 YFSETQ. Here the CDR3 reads CASSLAGQGDSPLHF. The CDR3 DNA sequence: TGCGCCAGCAGCTTAGCAGGACAGGGTGATTCACCCCTCCACTTT.

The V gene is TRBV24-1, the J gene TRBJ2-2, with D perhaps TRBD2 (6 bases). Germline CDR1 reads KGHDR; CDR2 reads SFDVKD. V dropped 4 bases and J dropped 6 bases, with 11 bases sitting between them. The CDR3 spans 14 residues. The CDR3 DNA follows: TGTGCCACCAGTGACCTCCGGGAGTCCGGGGAGCTGTTTTTT. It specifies CATSDLRESGELFF.

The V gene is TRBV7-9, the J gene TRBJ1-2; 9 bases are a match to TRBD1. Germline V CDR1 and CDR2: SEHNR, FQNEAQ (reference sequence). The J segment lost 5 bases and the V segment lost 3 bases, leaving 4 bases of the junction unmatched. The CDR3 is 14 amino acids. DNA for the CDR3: TGTGCCAGCAGCTTCAGAGACAGGGGGTATGGCTACACCTTC. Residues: CASSFRDRGYGYTF.

CDR3 sequence: CSASGDQPQHF. The CDR3 nucleotides read TGCAGTGCTAGCGGAGACCAGCCCCAGCATTTT. The chain employs TRBV20-1 and TRBJ1-5; D unresolved. The V and J ends lost 3 bases and 7 bases respectively, with 7 bases between them. This CDR3 comprises 11 residues. The germline V gene has CDR1 DFQATT and CDR2 SNEGSKA (reference sequence).

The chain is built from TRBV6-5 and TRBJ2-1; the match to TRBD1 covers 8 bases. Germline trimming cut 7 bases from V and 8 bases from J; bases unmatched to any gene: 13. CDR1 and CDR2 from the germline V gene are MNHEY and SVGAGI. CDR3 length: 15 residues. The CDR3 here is CASILTGDVLDEQFF. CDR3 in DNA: TGTGCCAGCATTCTGACAGGGGATGTTCTCGATGAGCAGTTCTTC.